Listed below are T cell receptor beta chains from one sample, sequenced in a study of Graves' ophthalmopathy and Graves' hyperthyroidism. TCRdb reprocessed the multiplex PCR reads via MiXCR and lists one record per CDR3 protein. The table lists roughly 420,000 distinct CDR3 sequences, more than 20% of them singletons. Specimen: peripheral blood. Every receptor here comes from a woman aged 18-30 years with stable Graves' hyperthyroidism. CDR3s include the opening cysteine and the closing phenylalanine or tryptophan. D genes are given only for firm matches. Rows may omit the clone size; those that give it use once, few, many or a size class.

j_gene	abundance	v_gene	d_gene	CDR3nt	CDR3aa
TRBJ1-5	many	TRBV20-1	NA	TGCAGTGCTAGAGATATTGCGGGGGATCAGCCCCAGCATTTT	CSARDIAGDQPQHF
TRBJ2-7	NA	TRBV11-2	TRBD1	TGTGCCAGCAGCCCGGACAGGCAGTCCTACGAGCAGTACTTC	CASSPDRQSYEQYF
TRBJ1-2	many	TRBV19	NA	TGTGCCAGTTCCCTCAGGCCAGAAGGAGGCTACACCTTC	CASSLRPEGGYTF
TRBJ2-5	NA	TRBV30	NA	TGTGCCTGGAATCGCGGACCTGACCAAGAGACCCAGTACTTC	CAWNRGPDQETQYF
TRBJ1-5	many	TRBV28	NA	TGTGCCAGCAGTTTACGGACACAGGTCAATCAGCCCCAGCATTTT	CASSLRTQVNQPQHF
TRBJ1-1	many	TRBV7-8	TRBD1	TGTGCCAGCAGCTCAAGGGGGGACAGACTGAACACTGAAGCTTTCTTT	CASSSRGDRLNTEAFF
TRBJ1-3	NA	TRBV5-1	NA	TGCGCCAGCAGCTTGAGAGGAAACTCTGGAAACACCATATATTTT	CASSLRGNSGNTIYF
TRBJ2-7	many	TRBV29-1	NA	TGCAGCGTTGGATCTAGTGTTTTCTACGAGCAGTACTTC	CSVGSSVFYEQYF
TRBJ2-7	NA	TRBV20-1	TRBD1	TGCAGTACGACAGGGGGCTACGAGCAGTACTTC	CSTTGGYEQYF
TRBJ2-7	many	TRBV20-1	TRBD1	TGCAGTGCGGAGACAGGGGGCGCTTCCTACGAGCAGTACTTC	CSAETGGASYEQYF
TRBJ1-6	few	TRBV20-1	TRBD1	TGCAGTGCTGGCTACAGGGGGAAGAATTCACCCCTCCACTTT	CSAGYRGKNSPLHF
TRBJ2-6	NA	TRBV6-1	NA	TGTGCCAGCAGTAAGCAGAGCTCTGGGGCCAACGTCCTGACTTTC	CASSKQSSGANVLTF
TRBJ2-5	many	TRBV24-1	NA	TGTGCCACCTCACACGGACAAGAGACCCAGTACTTC	CATSHGQETQYF
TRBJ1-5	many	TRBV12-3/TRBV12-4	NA	TGTGCCAGCAGTTTACTGGACGGCAATCAGCCCCAGCATTTT	CASSLLDGNQPQHF
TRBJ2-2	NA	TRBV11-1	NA	TGTGCCAGCAGCCCCCCGGCTAGCGTGGGTAACACCGGGGAGCTGTTTTTT	CASSPPASVGNTGELFF
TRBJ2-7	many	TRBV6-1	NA	TGTGCCAGCAGTGAACTAGGGGATTCGGAAGAGCAGTACTTC	CASSELGDSEEQYF
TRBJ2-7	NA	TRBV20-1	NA	TGCAGTGCTAGAGAAGACAGGAATTACTACGAGCAGTACTTC	CSAREDRNYYEQYF